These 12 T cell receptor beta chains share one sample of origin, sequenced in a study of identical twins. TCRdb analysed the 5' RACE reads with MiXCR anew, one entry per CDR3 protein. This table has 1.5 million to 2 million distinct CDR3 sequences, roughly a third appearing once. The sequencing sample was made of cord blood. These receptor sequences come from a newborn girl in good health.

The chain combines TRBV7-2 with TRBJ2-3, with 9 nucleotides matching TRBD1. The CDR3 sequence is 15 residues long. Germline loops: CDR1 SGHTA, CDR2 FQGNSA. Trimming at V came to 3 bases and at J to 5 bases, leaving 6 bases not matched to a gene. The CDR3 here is CASSFRDRVEDTQYF. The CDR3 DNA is TGTGCCAGCAGCTTCCGGGACAGGGTGGAAGATACGCAGTATTTT.

The DNA of the CDR3 is TGTGCCAGCAGTTACCAGGAGGGGGCGGGCAATGAGCAGTTCTTC. It encodes CASSYQEGAGNEQFF. The chain employs TRBV6-5 and TRBJ2-1, with a possible D match to TRBD1 (7 bases). Germline lookup yields CDR1 MNHEY and CDR2 SVGAGI. This CDR3 contains 15 residues. V lost 2 bases, J lost 6 bases, and 14 bases lay in between.

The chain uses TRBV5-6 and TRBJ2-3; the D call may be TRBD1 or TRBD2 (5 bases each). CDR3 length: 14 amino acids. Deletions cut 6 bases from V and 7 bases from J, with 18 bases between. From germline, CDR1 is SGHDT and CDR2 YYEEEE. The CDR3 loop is CASTVGRPVNTQYF. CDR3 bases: TGTGCCAGCACCGTGGGACGGCCTGTGAATACGCAGTATTTT.

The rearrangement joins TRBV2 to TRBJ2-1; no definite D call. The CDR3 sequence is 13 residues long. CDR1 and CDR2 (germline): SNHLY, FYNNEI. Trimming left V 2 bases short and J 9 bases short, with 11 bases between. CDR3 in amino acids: CASSETGSGEQFF. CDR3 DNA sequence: TGTGCCAGCAGTGAAACCGGGTCGGGTGAGCAGTTCTTC.

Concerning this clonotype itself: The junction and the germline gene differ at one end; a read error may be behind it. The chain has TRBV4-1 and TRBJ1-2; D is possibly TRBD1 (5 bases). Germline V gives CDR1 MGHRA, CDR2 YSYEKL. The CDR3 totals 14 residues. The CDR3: CASSQDEGIYGCTF. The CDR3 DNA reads TGCGCCAGCAGCCAAGATGAGGGGATCTATGGCTGCACCTTC.

CDR3 in amino acids: CASSLQGLAGFSYEQYF. In nucleotides, the CDR3 is TGTGCCAGCAGTCTACAAGGACTAGCGGGTTTCTCCTACGAGCAGTACTTC. The chain combines TRBV28 with TRBJ2-7, with TRBD2 matching 11 bases. The CDR3 spans 17 residues. J lost 0 bases, V lost 5 bases, and 9 bases had no gene match. Germline V gene sequence: CDR1 MDHEN, CDR2 SYDVKM.

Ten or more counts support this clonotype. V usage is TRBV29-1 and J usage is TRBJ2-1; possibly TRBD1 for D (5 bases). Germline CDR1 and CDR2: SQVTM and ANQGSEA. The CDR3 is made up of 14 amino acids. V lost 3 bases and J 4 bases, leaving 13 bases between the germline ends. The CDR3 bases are TGCAGCGTTGACCCAGGGTGGCGATACAATGAGCAGTTCTTC. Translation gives CSVDPGWRYNEQFF.

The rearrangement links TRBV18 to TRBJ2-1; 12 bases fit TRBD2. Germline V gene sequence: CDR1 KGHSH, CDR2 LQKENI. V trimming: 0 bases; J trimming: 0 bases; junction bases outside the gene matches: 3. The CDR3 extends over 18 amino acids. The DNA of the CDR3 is TGTGCCAGCTCACCACCCGGACTAGCGGGGAGCTCCTACAATGAGCAGTTCTTC. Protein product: CASSPPGLAGSSYNEQFF. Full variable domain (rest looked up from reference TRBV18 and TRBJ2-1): NAGVMQNPRHLVRRRGQEARLRCSPMKGHSHVYWYRQLPEEGLKFMVYLQKENIIDESGMPKERFSAEFPKEGPSILRIQQVVRGDSAAYFCASSPPGLAGSSYNEQFFGPGTRLTVL.

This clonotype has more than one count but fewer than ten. CDR3 nucleotides: TGTGCCAGCAGTGCACTAGAGGTGCAGTTCTTC. This sequence encodes CASSALEVQFF. The V call is TRBV2, the J call TRBJ2-1; D is perhaps TRBD2 (5 bases). The CDR3 consists of 11 residues. The ends were cut back, 4 bases at V and 12 bases at J, with 10 bases in the middle. Germline-derived CDR1 and CDR2 are SNHLY and FYNNEI.

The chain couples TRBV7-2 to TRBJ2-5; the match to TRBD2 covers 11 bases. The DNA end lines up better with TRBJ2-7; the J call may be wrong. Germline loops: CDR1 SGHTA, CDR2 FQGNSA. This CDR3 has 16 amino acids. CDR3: CASSLRTSGGIHEQYF. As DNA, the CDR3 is TGTGCCAGCAGCTTACGTACTAGCGGGGGAATCCACGAGCAGTACTTC.

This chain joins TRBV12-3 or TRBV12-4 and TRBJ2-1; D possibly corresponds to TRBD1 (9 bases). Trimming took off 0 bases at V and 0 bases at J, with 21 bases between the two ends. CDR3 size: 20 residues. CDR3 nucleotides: TGTGCCAGCAGTTTAGCTCGGGGGGGACTGACAGGGGGCTCCTACAATGAGCAGTTCTTC. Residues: CASSLARGGLTGGSYNEQFF.

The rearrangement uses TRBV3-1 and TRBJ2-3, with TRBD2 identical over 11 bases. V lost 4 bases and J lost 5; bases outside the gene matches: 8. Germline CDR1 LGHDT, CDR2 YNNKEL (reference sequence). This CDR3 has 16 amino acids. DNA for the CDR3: TGTGCCAGCAGCCCCCGACTAGCGGGGTCAGGAGATACGCAGTATTTT. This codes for CASSPRLAGSGDTQYF.